The 32 T cell receptor beta chains presented below share a single source sample, sequenced in a study of cytomegalovirus exposure and HLA in healthy donors. The PCR was carried out with 60 Vbeta primers and 13 Jbeta primers. Generated by immunoSEQ multiplex PCR, the TCRdb table keeps only in-frame clones and is missing some. The table has about 160,000 clones, 60% to 85% seen once. The sample comprised PBMCs. These receptors were collected from a man aged 25-45 years in good health and CMV-seropositive.

The chain recombines TRBV10-3 with TRBJ2-7; 7 bases align to TRBD1. The CDR3 sequence is 13 residues long. The V and J ends lost 3 bases and 5 bases, in that order; junction bases with no gene match: 4. CDR1 and CDR2 (germline): ENHRY, SYGVKD. The CDR3 sequence: CAISDPTGDEQYF. CDR3 DNA: TGTGCCATCAGTGATCCAACAGGGGACGAGCAGTACTTC.

This chain connects TRBV4-1 to TRBJ2-1; tentative D call: TRBD2 (5 bases). This CDR3 comprises 12 residues. Trimming left V 3 bases short and J 5 bases short, with 5 bases between. The V gene's germline CDR1 is MGHRA and CDR2 YSYEKL. The CDR3 loop is CASSQRDNEQFF. In nucleotides, the CDR3 is TGCGCCAGCAGCCAGAGGGACAATGAGCAGTTCTTC.

This chain links TRBV18 with TRBJ2-7; D might be TRBD1 (6 bases). Germline loops: CDR1 KGHSH, CDR2 LQKENI. V was pared by 8 bases and J by 6 bases, with 17 bases between. This CDR3 comprises 13 residues. The CDR3 loop reads CASTMGHRIEQYF. Here the CDR3 DNA reads TGTGCCAGCACCATGGGACACCGGATCGAGCAGTACTTC.

The chain's CDR3 is CASKRGGPEDTQYF. The CDR3 DNA follows: TGCGCCAGCAAGCGGGGGGGCCCTGAAGATACGCAGTATTTT. The rearrangement joins TRBV5-1 to TRBJ2-3, with 10 bases fitting TRBD2. V lost 6 bases, J lost 5 bases, and 6 bases stayed unmatched. CDR3 length: 14 residues. The V gene's germline CDR1 is SGHRS and CDR2 YFSETQ.

V and J are TRBV18 and TRBJ2-3; TRBD2 matches 7 bases. V shed 2 bases, J shed 3 bases, and the junction held 5 bases outside the gene matches. Germline-derived CDR1 and CDR2 are KGHSH and LQKENI. This CDR3 comprises 15 residues. The CDR3 protein is CASSPWTSGTDTQYF. The CDR3 coding sequence is TGTGCCAGCTCACCATGGACTAGTGGGACAGATACGCAGTATTTT.

The J gene is TRBJ1-1, the V gene TRBV7-9; 9 positions agree with TRBD1. Germline trimming cut 3 bases from V and 1 base from J; bases unmatched to any gene: 3. The CDR3 is 15 amino acids. CDR1 SEHNR and CDR2 FQNEAQ come from the germline V gene (reference sequence). CDR3 region: CASSLPGQGNTEAFF. CDR3 bases: TGTGCCAGCAGCTTGCCGGGACAGGGGAACACTGAAGCTTTCTTT.

The V call is TRBV11-1, the J call TRBJ2-7, with a tentative D call TRBD1 (5 bases). This CDR3 has 13 amino acids. The germline V gene has CDR1 SGHAT and CDR2 FQDESV (reference sequence). Trimming removed 3 bases from V and 3 bases from J, with 9 bases in between. The CDR3 DNA follows: TGTGCCAGCAGCTTTGGAACAGGCTACGAGCAGTACTTC. This encodes CASSFGTGYEQYF. Based on the CDR3 plus reference TRBV11-1 and TRBJ2-7, the full variable domain is EAEVAQSPRYKITEKSQAVAFWCDPISGHATLYWYRQILGQGPELLVQFQDESVVDDSQLPKDRFSAERLKGVDSTLKIQPAELGDSAMYLCASSFGTGYEQYFGPGTRLTVT.

This chain uses TRBV27 with TRBJ2-7; TRBD2 is a possible D gene (5 bases). The CDR3 has 11 residues. With 4 bases removed from V and 4 bases from J, the gap between germline ends came to 5 bases. Germline V CDR1 and CDR2: MNHEY, SMNVEV (reference sequence). The CDR3 DNA follows: TGTGCCAGCAGTTCGGGATACGAGCAGTACTTC. This encodes CASSSGYEQYF.

This rearrangement joins TRBV10-3 to TRBJ1-2; perhaps TRBD1 as D (5 bases). Trimming cost V 1 base and J 4 bases, with 16 bases left between them. CDR3 length: 16 amino acids. Germline V gene data show CDR1 as ENHRY and CDR2 as SYGVKD. The CDR3 loop reads CAISEFEIGDFYGYTF. CDR3 nucleotides: TGTGCCATCAGTGAGTTCGAGATAGGGGATTTCTATGGCTACACCTTC.

This sequence joins TRBV4-1 and TRBJ2-1; 7 nucleotides match TRBD2. J lost 8 bases, V lost 3 bases, and 7 bases had no gene match. Looked up from germline, CDR1 is MGHRA and CDR2 is YSYEKL. CDR3 length: 14 residues. CDR3 nucleotides: TGCGCCAGCAGCCATACGCGGGGGTCCGATGAGCAGTTCTTC. This codes for CASSHTRGSDEQFF.

V is TRBV14 and J is TRBJ1-6; weak D call: TRBD1 (6 bases). The CDR3 has 12 amino acids. Looked up from germline, CDR1 is SGHDN and CDR2 is FVKESK. V lost 6 bases, J lost 8 bases, and 8 bases lay in between. The CDR3 DNA follows: TGTGCCAGCAGTCACAGGGATTCACCCCTCCACTTT. It yields the protein CASSHRDSPLHF.

This chain joins TRBV30 and TRBJ2-7; 7 bases align to TRBD1. Germline-derived CDR1 and CDR2 are GTSNPN and SVGIG (reference sequence). This CDR3 is built from 14 residues. Unmatched junction bases numbered 12, after V lost 3 bases and J lost 7 bases. CDR3: CAWSTGAALGEQYF. In nucleotides, the CDR3 is TGTGCCTGGAGCACAGGGGCGGCCCTGGGGGAGCAGTACTTC.

The V gene is TRBV7-2, the J gene TRBJ2-7, with 10 nucleotides matching TRBD1. From germline, CDR1 is SGHTA and CDR2 FQGNSA. V was pared by 5 bases and J by 7 bases, with 8 bases of the junction left unmatched. The CDR3 is 14 residues long. Written as DNA, the CDR3 is TGTGCCAGCAGCCGGACAGGGGGTGCGGGGGAGCAGTACTTC. As protein: CASSRTGGAGEQYF.

The V and J genes are TRBV9 and TRBJ2-7; D is undetermined. The CDR3 contains 14 residues. The V end lost 3 bases, the J end lost 4 bases, and 14 bases lay between the germline ends. CDR1 and CDR2 (germline): SGDLS, YYNGEE. In nucleotides, the CDR3 is TGTGCCAGCAGCGCCTCCCCCACCGAGTACGAGCAGTACTTC. This encodes CASSASPTEYEQYF.

This clone was seen more than once but under ten times. The rearrangement joins TRBV9 to TRBJ1-2; D unclear. Germline V CDR1 and CDR2: SGDLS, YYNGEE. The CDR3 has 13 amino acids. V lost 0 bases, J lost 7 bases, and 10 bases lay in between. This chain's CDR3 is CASSVGVTTGYTF. For the CDR3, the DNA is TGTGCCAGCAGCGTAGGTGTAACTACTGGCTACACCTTC.

The rearrangement uses TRBV7-2 and TRBJ2-2; TRBD2 might be the D (6 bases). CDR1 SGHTA and CDR2 FQGNSA come from the germline V gene. Trimming cost V 3 bases and J 1 base, with 9 bases left between them. This CDR3 has 15 amino acids. DNA for the CDR3: TGTGCCAGCAGCTTTAGGAGGGGGAACACCGGGGAGCTGTTTTTT. Its protein product is CASSFRRGNTGELFF.

This clone was seen only a few times. This sequence joins TRBV14 and TRBJ1-4, with 11 bases lining up with TRBD1. The V gene's germline CDR1 is SGHDN and CDR2 FVKESK. V shed 4 bases and J 2 bases; nucleotides not matched to a gene: 6. The CDR3 loop spans 17 amino acids. The CDR3 reads CASSPWTGGITNEKLFF. CDR3 coding DNA: TGTGCCAGCAGCCCATGGACAGGGGGCATCACTAATGAAAAACTGTTTTTT.

This chain connects TRBV28 to TRBJ2-1, with TRBD2 identical over 8 bases. CDR1 and CDR2 from the germline V gene are MDHEN and SYDVKM. The V segment lost 7 bases and the J segment 3 bases; nucleotides outside the gene matches: 17. There are 18 residues in the CDR3. The CDR3 reads CASTTLGAGGLHYNEQFF. CDR3 sequence (DNA): TGTGCCAGCACCACGCTCGGTGCGGGGGGACTCCACTACAATGAGCAGTTCTTC.

This clone was observed once. The V gene is TRBV4-1, the J gene TRBJ1-2, with 10 bases aligning to TRBD1. J lost 8 bases, V lost 6 bases, and 18 bases had no gene match. Germline V gene data show CDR1 as MGHRA and CDR2 as YSYEKL. This CDR3 has 17 residues. Written as DNA, the CDR3 is TGCGCCAGCAGTCTCCGGGACAGGGGCGTCCGGTTAAGCGGCTACACCTTC. Protein: CASSLRDRGVRLSGYTF.

This clone was seen a handful of times. The chain links TRBV2 to TRBJ2-7, with 8 bases lining up with TRBD2. Germline assignment: CDR1 SNHLY and CDR2 FYNNEI. Unmatched junction bases numbered 7, after V lost 8 bases and J lost 4 bases. This CDR3 is 13 amino acids long. DNA of the CDR3: TGTGCCAGCGAGGATTCGGGGGGGTACGAGCAGTACTTC. Protein sequence: CASEDSGGYEQYF.

The V and J genes are TRBV5-1 and TRBJ2-5; perhaps TRBD1 as D (6 bases). The CDR3 loop spans 16 amino acids. Germline V gives CDR1 SGHRS, CDR2 YFSETQ. V shed 4 bases and J shed 5 bases, with 21 bases lying between them. Written as DNA, the CDR3 is TGCGCCAGCAGCCGTTCACAGGGTTCGTCGTTTGAGACCCAGTACTTC. It yields the protein CASSRSQGSSFETQYF. Full variable domain (remainder filled in from reference TRBV5-1 and TRBJ2-5): KAGVTQTPRYLIKTRGQQVTLSCSPISGHRSVSWYQQTPGQGLQFLFEYFSETQRNKGNFPGRFSGRQFSNSRSEMNVSTLELGDSALYLCASSRSQGSSFETQYFGPGTRLLVL.

The chain links TRBV27 to TRBJ2-7; D not certain. CDR1 MNHEY and CDR2 SMNVEV come from the germline V gene (reference sequence). The CDR3 runs 15 residues. V was clipped by 2 bases and J by 0 bases, with 11 bases between them. The CDR3 protein is CASSLGSFTSYEQYF. CDR3 coding DNA: TGTGCCAGCAGTTTAGGCAGTTTTACCTCCTACGAGCAGTACTTC.

The chain uses TRBV6-1 and TRBJ2-5; D possibly corresponds to TRBD2 (6 bases). The CDR3 has 14 residues. Germline V lookup: CDR1 MNHNS, CDR2 SASEGT. With 2 bases removed from V and 2 bases from J, the gap between germline ends came to 9 bases. This CDR3 reads CASSEMGLQETQYF. The CDR3 nucleotides are TGTGCCAGCAGTGAAATGGGACTGCAAGAGACCCAGTACTTC.

The table lists this clone with a few counts. The J gene is TRBJ1-5, the V gene TRBV7-2; no clear D gene. The V and J ends lost 5 bases and 0 bases respectively, with 8 bases between them. Germline-derived CDR1 and CDR2 are SGHTA and FQGNSA. The CDR3 is made up of 14 amino acids. This CDR3 reads CASSPNYSNQPQHF. As DNA, the CDR3 is TGTGCCAGCAGCCCAAACTATAGCAATCAGCCCCAGCATTTT.

The rearrangement joins TRBV2 to TRBJ2-3; TRBD2 matches 12 bases. Germline V CDR1 and CDR2: SNHLY, FYNNEI. CDR3 length equals 16 residues. V lost 3 bases, J lost 4 bases, and 5 bases stayed unmatched. CDR3 DNA: TGTGCCAGCAGTGATGGCTCTAGCGGGGGGGCAGATACGCAGTATTTT. Encoded protein: CASSDGSSGGADTQYF. The variable domain in full, with the rest retrieved from reference TRBV2 and TRBJ2-3, is EPEVTQTPSHQVTQMGQEVILRCVPISNHLYFYWYRQILGQKVEFLVSFYNNEISEKSEIFDDQFSVERPDGSNFTLKIRSTKLEDSAMYFCASSDGSSGGADTQYFGPGTRLTVL.

This clone has only a few counts. The chain employs TRBV7-2 and TRBJ2-3; D is perhaps TRBD1 (6 bases). Per germline, CDR1 SGHTA and CDR2 FQGNSA. This CDR3 is 15 amino acids long. Trimming removed 5 bases from V and 3 bases from J, with 15 bases in between. The CDR3 DNA reads as TGTGCCAGCAGCAAATGGGGGCAAGGGACAGATACGCAGTATTTT. Its protein product is CASSKWGQGTDTQYF.

This clone was seen more than once but under ten times. The chain links TRBV5-4 to TRBJ2-5, with D perhaps TRBD2 (5 bases). Germline values: CDR1 SGHNT, CDR2 YYREEE (reference sequence). The germline V and J ends were trimmed by 1 base and 5 bases, with 15 bases remaining between them. The length of the CDR3 is 15 residues. Written as DNA, the CDR3 is TGTGCCAGCAGCTTGTCTAGTGGAACGGGGGAGACCCAGTACTTC. Its protein is CASSLSSGTGETQYF.

The chain recombines TRBV7-2 with TRBJ1-6; 9 bases map to TRBD1. The CDR3 runs 16 residues. V lost 3 bases to trimming and J lost 9 bases; unmatched junction nucleotides: 9. Germline V lookup: CDR1 SGHTA, CDR2 FQGNSA. The CDR3 coding sequence is TGTGCCAGCAGCTTGGTCTCTGGGACAGGGAGTTCACCCCTCCACTTT. Its protein is CASSLVSGTGSSPLHF.

This clone appeared a single time. The CDR3 DNA reads TGTGCCAGCAGCTTGACAGGGGCCCAAGAGACCCAGTACTTC. Its protein is CASSLTGAQETQYF. The chain is built from TRBV7-3 and TRBJ2-5, with 8 bases fitting TRBD1. The trim removed 3 bases at V and 1 base at J, leaving 1 base unmatched. The CDR3 has 14 residues. Germline V gives CDR1 SGHTA, CDR2 FQGTGA. The whole variable domain, filled in from reference TRBV7-3 and TRBJ2-5, reads GAGVSQTPSNKVTEKGKYVELRCDPISGHTALYWYRQSLGQGPEFLIYFQGTGAADDSGLPNDRFFAVRPEGSVSTLKIQRTERGDSAVYLCASSLTGAQETQYFGPGTRLLVL.

This clone was detected only a few times. The chain carries TRBV19 and TRBJ2-7; maybe TRBD2 (6 bases). This CDR3 has 13 residues. CDR1 and CDR2 from the germline V gene are LNHDA and SQIVND (reference sequence). V lost 8 bases and J 1 base, leaving 12 bases between the germline ends. CDR3: CASRVGGSYEQYF. The CDR3 nucleotides read TGTGCCAGTCGGGTGGGGGGATCCTACGAGCAGTACTTC.

The genes are TRBV6-1 and TRBJ2-5; 9 nucleotides line up with TRBD2. CDR3 length: 16 amino acids. With 3 bases clipped from V and 2 bases from J, the junction kept 7 bases outside the gene matches. Germline V gene data show CDR1 as MNHNS and CDR2 as SASEGT. In nucleotides, the CDR3 is TGTGCCAGCAGTGATATCGCTAGCGGGGTACAAGAGACCCAGTACTTC. The encoded protein is CASSDIASGVQETQYF.

This clone has a single count. The gene calls are TRBV30 and TRBJ1-1, with D perhaps matching TRBD1 (6 bases). Germline assignment: CDR1 GTSNPN and CDR2 SVGIG (reference sequence). The CDR3 is made up of 13 amino acids. V lost 0 bases, J lost 9 bases, and 14 bases lay in between. CDR3 in amino acids: CAWSVPTGRKAFF. The CDR3 DNA reads TGTGCCTGGAGTGTACCCACAGGGAGAAAAGCTTTCTTT.